The 21 T cell receptor beta chains given below trace back to one sample, sequenced in a study of control samples from healthy donors and cancer patients (dated by TCRdb to about 2020). To prepare the library, the immunoSEQ multiplex PCR assay was applied. The source is immuneACCESS, and TCRdb retained only in-frame sequences with V and J called. Part of the clones is not carried over; for the studies checked, unresolved V genes explain less than half of this, and the remainder is unexplained. Recorded for this sample are around 75,000 clones; almost 95% of them occurred a single time. The top ten hold 5.8% of the sample. The sequencing input was blood. These receptors all stem from a woman in her sixties in good health.

For this clone: It may be a read error: a sequence one base away is much more abundant. V usage is TRBV7-8 and J usage is TRBJ1-1; D unclear. Germline V CDR1 and CDR2: SGHVS, FQNEAQ. This CDR3 has 12 amino acids. Between the trimmed V and J ends, which lost 3 bases and 1 base, there was a span of 3 bases. CDR3 protein: CASSFANTEAFF. CDR3 coding DNA: TGTGCCAGCAGCTTTGCGAACACTGAAGCTTTCTTT.

The J gene is TRBJ2-7, the V gene TRBV10-3; D is possibly TRBD2 (5 bases). Germline V gene sequence: CDR1 ENHRY, CDR2 SYGVKD. The CDR3 length is 13 residues. V lost 9 bases, J lost 0 bases, and 12 bases lay in between. This CDR3 reads CAICSEGSYEQYF. CDR3 DNA: TGTGCCATTTGTTCTGAGGGCTCCTACGAGCAGTACTTC.

This clone was seen just once. The junction departs from germline at one end; a sequencing error may be responsible. The chain is built from TRBV5-1 and TRBJ1-2, with 10 bases matching TRBD1. Germline V gene lookup returns CDR1 SGHRS and CDR2 YFSETQ. This CDR3 is built from 18 residues. The CDR3 DNA follows: TGCGCCAGCAACTTGGCCCCGGGACAGGGGATTGCTAACTATGGCTACACCTTC. Amino acid sequence: CASNLAPGQGIANYGYTF.

This chain connects TRBV19 to TRBJ2-5, with D tentatively TRBD2 (5 bases). The length of the CDR3 is 13 residues. The germline gives CDR1 LNHDA, CDR2 SQIVND (reference sequence). The V end lost 10 bases, the J end lost 5 bases, and 17 bases lay between the germline ends. As DNA, the CDR3 is TGTGCCACCGCTCGGGATCGCGCGGAGACCCAGTACTTC. This translates into CATARDRAETQYF.

CDR3 sequence (DNA): TGTGCCAGCAGCTTGAATGCAGGGGGCTCCGGATCACCCCTCCACTTT. This encodes CASSLNAGGSGSPLHF. This rearrangement joins TRBV5-4 to TRBJ1-6; 8 positions agree with TRBD1. The CDR3 extends over 16 amino acids. With 1 base clipped from V and 10 bases from J, the junction kept 10 bases outside the gene matches. Germline V gene lookup returns CDR1 SGHNT and CDR2 YYREEE (reference sequence).

The V gene is TRBV4-2, the J gene TRBJ2-7; D unclear. Looked up from germline, CDR1 is LGHNA and CDR2 is YNFKEQ. With 0 bases removed from V and 1 base from J, the gap between germline ends came to 13 bases. CDR3 length equals 16 residues. In DNA, the CDR3 is TGTGCCAGCAGCCAAGATTATACTTCGACATCCTACGAGCAGTACTTC. This translates into CASSQDYTSTSYEQYF.

This clone appeared once. The chain joins TRBV5-6 to TRBJ2-7; 11 nucleotides line up with TRBD2. This CDR3 has 14 residues. CDR1 and CDR2 from the germline V gene are SGHDT and YYEEEE. The trim removed 2 bases at V and 4 bases at J, leaving 2 bases unmatched. For the CDR3, the DNA is TGTGCCAGCAGCTTCGGGACTAGCGGTTACGAGCAGTACTTC. It encodes CASSFGTSGYEQYF.

This chain joins TRBV5-1 and TRBJ2-6; D gene uncertain. Germline V gene lookup returns CDR1 SGHRS and CDR2 YFSETQ. CDR3 length: 13 amino acids. Trimming took 7 bases from V and 4 from J, leaving 9 bases between them. CDR3 nucleotide sequence: TGCGCCAGCGGCAGTGGAGGGGCCAACGTCCTGACTTTC. It is translated as CASGSGGANVLTF.

The chain combines TRBV5-4 with TRBJ2-2; the D is unclear. The CDR3 covers 12 residues. V lost 3 bases and J 3 bases, leaving 3 bases between the germline ends. CDR1 is SGHNT and CDR2 is YYREEE in the germline V gene (reference sequence). The CDR3 region is CASSWDTGELFF. CDR3 in DNA: TGTGCCAGCAGCTGGGACACCGGGGAGCTGTTTTTT.

The chain employs TRBV5-4 and TRBJ1-1; a weak D match, TRBD1 (5 bases). Germline assignment: CDR1 SGHNT and CDR2 YYREEE (reference sequence). This CDR3 comprises 14 residues. Between the trimmed V and J ends, which lost 3 bases and 1 base, there was a span of 10 bases. CDR3 residues: CASSSGAGNTEAFF. CDR3 nucleotides: TGTGCCAGCAGCTCCGGGGCGGGGAACACTGAAGCTTTCTTT.

CDR3 sequence reads: CASSVDGEPQHF. Here the CDR3 DNA reads TGTGCCAGCAGCGTAGATGGTGAGCCCCAGCATTTT. The chain has TRBV9 and TRBJ1-5, with D hard to call. Germline V gives CDR1 SGDLS, CDR2 YYNGEE. Trimming shortened V by 0 bases and J by 8 bases, and 6 bases separated the two germline ends. The CDR3 is 12 residues long.

The chain recombines TRBV29-1 with TRBJ2-1, with a weak D call TRBD2 (5 bases). CDR3 size: 14 residues. Per germline, CDR1 SQVTM and CDR2 ANQGSEA. Between the trimmed V and J ends, which lost 7 bases and 6 bases, there was a span of 19 bases. The CDR3 region is CSAYFGLALNEQFF. The CDR3 region has the DNA TGCAGCGCTTATTTTGGCCTAGCCCTCAATGAGCAGTTCTTC.

This sequence joins TRBV5-1 and TRBJ1-2, with D unresolved. Germline assignment: CDR1 SGHRS and CDR2 YFSETQ. V was clipped by 0 bases and J by 6 bases, with 9 bases between them. This CDR3 has 13 residues. The CDR3: CASSLDDYNGYTF. CDR3 coding DNA: TGCGCCAGCAGCTTGGATGACTATAATGGCTACACCTTC.

The chain links TRBV18 to TRBJ2-6, with a weak D call TRBD1 (6 bases). Germline V CDR1 and CDR2: KGHSH, LQKENI. The CDR3 spans 17 residues. Trimming pared 1 base from V and 0 bases from J, leaving 10 bases between. The CDR3 region is CASSPQTGSSGANVLTF. CDR3 DNA sequence: TGTGCCAGCTCACCACAAACAGGGTCCTCTGGGGCCAACGTCCTGACTTTC.

The V gene is TRBV7-2, the J gene TRBJ2-3; 7 bases agree with TRBD2. Per the germline V gene, CDR1 is SGHTA and CDR2 is FQGNSA. This CDR3 contains 12 residues. V lost 3 bases to trimming and J lost 9 bases; unmatched junction nucleotides: 3. This chain's CDR3 is CASSLGAGTQYF. The CDR3 DNA reads as TGTGCCAGCAGCTTGGGAGCGGGAACGCAGTATTTT.

This chain connects TRBV7-2 to TRBJ2-3; D not resolved. The CDR3 has 14 amino acids. Per germline, CDR1 SGHTA and CDR2 FQGNSA. Trimming pared 2 bases from V and 2 bases from J, leaving 8 bases between. The DNA of the CDR3 is TGTGCCAGCAGCTTATCGGACCACACAGATACGCAGTATTTT. Translation gives CASSLSDHTDTQYF.

V usage is TRBV19 and J usage is TRBJ2-2; possibly TRBD2 for D (5 bases). The CDR3 runs to 15 residues. The ends were cut back, 7 bases at V and 2 bases at J, with 14 bases in the middle. Per germline, CDR1 LNHDA and CDR2 SQIVND (reference sequence). This CDR3 reads CASTRRNPNTGELFF. CDR3 bases: TGTGCCAGTACAAGGAGGAACCCTAACACCGGGGAGCTGTTTTTT.

CDR3 protein: CASSLGGSSKLGGYTF. DNA for the CDR3: TGTGCCAGCAGCTTGGGCGGCAGCTCCAAACTTGGTGGCTACACCTTC. This chain links TRBV5-4 with TRBJ1-2; D unresolved. V lost 0 bases to trimming and J lost 7 bases, with 19 bases between them. Germline CDR1 SGHNT, CDR2 YYREEE (reference sequence). The CDR3 sequence is 16 residues long. Together with reference TRBV5-4 and TRBJ1-2, the CDR3 gives the full variable domain: ETGVTQSPTHLIKTRGQQVTLRCSSQSGHNTVSWYQQALGQGPQFIFQYYREEENGRGNFPPRFSGLQFPNYSSELNVNALELDDSALYLCASSLGGSSKLGGYTFGSGTRLTVV.

The genes are TRBV6-5 and TRBJ1-3; no clear D gene. CDR3 length: 13 residues. Per germline, CDR1 MNHEY and CDR2 SVGAGI. The ends were cut back, 6 bases at V and 2 bases at J, with 8 bases in the middle. DNA for the CDR3: TGTGCCAGCAGCGTATGGCCTGGAAACACCATATATTTT. Translated, it gives CASSVWPGNTIYF.

The chain uses TRBV5-4 and TRBJ2-1, with a tentative D call TRBD2 (7 bases). Germline lookup yields CDR1 SGHNT and CDR2 YYREEE (reference sequence). Trimming shortened V by 2 bases and J by 4 bases, and 19 bases separated the two germline ends. This CDR3 is 17 amino acids long. The CDR3 is CASSLGGAAGVYNEQFF. For the CDR3, the DNA is TGTGCCAGCAGCTTAGGGGGGGCGGCGGGAGTATACAATGAGCAGTTCTTC.

The J gene is TRBJ1-3, the V gene TRBV6-6, with TRBD1 matching 7 bases. Trimming took 6 bases from V and 0 from J; bases not matched to a gene: 8. The CDR3 contains 16 residues. The germline CDR1 and CDR2 sequences are MNHNY and SVGAGI (reference sequence). The CDR3 coding sequence is TGTGCCAGCAGCAACACGGGACAGATCTCTGGAAACACCATATATTTT. Amino acids: CASSNTGQISGNTIYF.